A single sample gave rise to the 17 T cell receptor beta chains below, sequenced in a study of T cell repertoires in cytomegalovirus infection. A single record per CDR3 protein comes from TCRdb applying MiXCR to the reads. The sample includes more than 150,000 distinct CDR3 sequences, about 21% seen only once; the top ten take under 3.5%. What was sequenced was PBMCs. The receptors stem from a human donor in good health (CMV status not recorded). Some clones in this sample may be carry-over from other donors' samples.

The V and J genes are TRBV2 and TRBJ2-1; unclear D gene. This CDR3 spans 14 amino acids. V was shortened by 10 bases and J by 9 bases, with 22 bases between the two germline ends. Germline V gene sequence: CDR1 SNHLY, CDR2 FYNNEI. This CDR3 is CATALGGSGSEQFF. Written as DNA, the CDR3 is TGTGCCACCGCGCTCGGCGGATCCGGCAGTGAGCAGTTCTTC.

The rearrangement uses TRBV7-8 and TRBJ2-7; 11 positions match TRBD2. The V gene's germline CDR1 is SGHVS and CDR2 FQNEAQ. Trimming at V came to 5 bases and at J to 5 bases, leaving 17 bases not matched to a gene. The CDR3 sequence is 18 residues long. The CDR3: CASSPTVAGGPFRNEQYF. DNA of the CDR3: TGTGCCAGCAGCCCCACGGTAGCGGGAGGGCCGTTTCGAAACGAGCAGTACTTC.

This clonotype was found a few times. The chain has TRBV29-1 and TRBJ1-1; D is uncertain. The CDR3 runs 14 residues. Trimming removed 4 bases at V and 4 bases at J, with 16 bases between. Germline values: CDR1 SQVTM, CDR2 ANQGSEA. The CDR3 DNA sequence: TGCAGCGTTGGAGTTGTAGGGCGGGGCACTGAAGCTTTCTTT. It specifies CSVGVVGRGTEAFF.

V usage is TRBV6-6 and J usage is TRBJ2-2; the D is unclear. Per the germline V gene, CDR1 is MNHNY and CDR2 is SVGAGI (reference sequence). V was clipped by 5 bases and J by 2 bases, with 6 bases between them. The CDR3 runs to 13 residues. The CDR3 coding sequence is TGTGCCAGCAGTCATGGTAACACCGGGGAGCTGTTTTTT. This encodes CASSHGNTGELFF.

The chain recombines TRBV20-1 with TRBJ2-3; 10 bases line up with TRBD2. Per germline, CDR1 DFQATT and CDR2 SNEGSKA (reference sequence). The CDR3 consists of 16 residues. Germline trimming cut 3 bases from V and 4 bases from J; bases unmatched to any gene: 10. The CDR3 reads CSARGASGRTADTQYF. DNA of the CDR3: TGCAGTGCTAGGGGAGCTAGCGGGAGAACCGCAGATACGCAGTATTTT.

The chain carries TRBV5-1 and TRBJ2-5; 7 nucleotides line up with TRBD2. The CDR3 has 14 amino acids. Per the germline V gene, CDR1 is SGHRS and CDR2 is YFSETQ. Trimming took 0 bases from V and 5 from J; bases not matched to a gene: 4. DNA of the CDR3: TGCGCCAGCAGCTTGGCTAGCGGCAGCGAGACCCAGTACTTC. Its protein is CASSLASGSETQYF. The variable domain in full, completed from reference TRBV5-1 and TRBJ2-5, reads KAGVTQTPRYLIKTRGQQVTLSCSPISGHRSVSWYQQTPGQGLQFLFEYFSETQRNKGNFPGRFSGRQFSNSRSEMNVSTLELGDSALYLCASSLASGSETQYFGPGTRLLVL.

This chain uses TRBV19 with TRBJ2-1, with D perhaps TRBD1 (6 bases). Germline V gene data show CDR1 as LNHDA and CDR2 as SQIVND (reference sequence). This CDR3 region has 15 residues. V lost 4 bases to trimming and J lost 4 bases, with 14 bases between them. CDR3 in amino acids: CASSNNRAGYNEQFF. As DNA, the CDR3 is TGTGCCAGTAGTAATAACAGGGCAGGGTACAATGAGCAGTTCTTC.

This clonotype was seen at least ten times. The chain carries TRBV5-1 and TRBJ2-2; 9 bases map to TRBD2. The CDR3 spans 15 residues. The germline gives CDR1 SGHRS, CDR2 YFSETQ. The V segment lost 4 bases and the J segment 2 bases; nucleotides outside the gene matches: 3. DNA for the CDR3: TGCGCCAGCAGCCTCCTAGCGGGAAACACCGGGGAGCTGTTTTTT. This translates into CASSLLAGNTGELFF.

This clonotype came up a few times. The chain carries TRBV12-3 or TRBV12-4 and TRBJ2-3, with a possible D match to TRBD1 (6 bases). The CDR3 is 16 amino acids. Trimming removed 3 bases from V and 1 base from J, with 14 bases in between. The chain's CDR3 is CASSFIGQTGTDTQYF. As DNA, the CDR3 is TGTGCCAGCAGTTTTATAGGACAGACCGGCACAGATACGCAGTATTTT.

V is TRBV4-2 and J is TRBJ2-7; 9 bases are a match to TRBD2. This CDR3 has 14 amino acids. From germline, CDR1 is LGHNA and CDR2 YNFKEQ. V lost 2 bases, J lost 3 bases, and 2 bases stayed unmatched. In DNA, the CDR3 is TGTGCCAGCAGCCAATGGACTAGCGACTACGAGCAGTACTTC. Its protein product is CASSQWTSDYEQYF.

This clonotype was counted only a few times. The chain uses TRBV7-2 and TRBJ2-5, with unresolved D. Trimming removed 4 bases at V and 3 bases at J, with 12 bases between. The germline gives CDR1 SGHTA, CDR2 FQGNSA. The CDR3 contains 14 residues. CDR3 protein: CASSSRRGEETQYF. As DNA, the CDR3 is TGTGCCAGCAGCTCCAGACGTGGGGAAGAGACCCAGTACTTC.

V usage is TRBV29-1 and J usage is TRBJ2-3; 7 bases fit TRBD2. The junction had 3 bases not matched to a gene; V was cut back by 4 bases and J by 2 bases. There are 13 residues in the CDR3. Germline V gene sequence: CDR1 SQVTM, CDR2 ANQGSEA. Here the CDR3 DNA reads TGCAGCGTTGCACTAGCGTTCACAGATACGCAGTATTTT. This codes for CSVALAFTDTQYF.

This clonotype was observed at least ten times. The rearrangement links TRBV5-6 to TRBJ2-5; TRBD1 matches 7 bases. V was pared by 4 bases and J by 3 bases, with 6 bases of the junction left unmatched. Germline assignment: CDR1 SGHDT and CDR2 YYEEEE. This CDR3 contains 14 residues. In DNA form, the CDR3 reads TGTGCCAGCAGCCTCGCCGGGACAGAAGAGACCCAGTACTTC. Amino acid sequence: CASSLAGTEETQYF. The whole variable domain, filled in from reference TRBV5-6 and TRBJ2-5, reads DAGVTQSPTHLIKTRGQQVTLRCSPKSGHDTVSWYQQALGQGPQFIFQYYEEEERQRGNFPDRFSGHQFPNYSSELNVNALLLGDSALYLCASSLAGTEETQYFGPGTRLLVL.

This clonotype was seen ten or more times. The chain employs TRBV7-2 and TRBJ1-3, with D possibly TRBD1 on 6 matching bases. Germline-derived CDR1 and CDR2 are SGHTA and FQGNSA. Trimming left V 5 bases short and J 0 bases short, with 14 bases between. The CDR3 length is 16 residues. CDR3 protein: CASSPDSRSSGNTIYF. CDR3 bases: TGTGCCAGCAGCCCGGACAGCCGAAGCTCTGGAAACACCATATATTTT. The full variable domain, completed using reference TRBV7-2 and TRBJ1-3, is GAGVSQSPSNKVTEKGKDVELRCDPISGHTALYWYRQSLGQGLEFLIYFQGNSAPDKSGLPSDRFSAERTGGSVSTLTIQRTQQEDSAVYLCASSPDSRSSGNTIYFGEGSWLTVV.

This clonotype showed up just a few times. The V gene is TRBV6-6, the J gene TRBJ2-3, with TRBD1 identical over 7 bases. Germline CDR1 reads MNHNY; CDR2 reads SVGAGI (reference sequence). This CDR3 comprises 16 residues. The ends lost 2 bases at V and 2 bases at J; junction bases unmatched: 7. The CDR3 reads CASSYLRGRYTDTQYF. The CDR3 coding sequence is TGTGCCAGCAGTTACCTTAGGGGGCGATACACAGATACGCAGTATTTT.

In its sample, this clonotype was seen many times. The chain is built from TRBV6-2 or TRBV6-3 and TRBJ2-6; TRBD1 aligns across 7 bases. The V and J ends lost 8 bases and 2 bases, in that order; junction bases with no gene match: 9. In germline, CDR1 is MNHEY, CDR2 SVGEGT. This CDR3 has 16 residues. CDR3 nucleotides: TGTGCCAGCCGAGACCCACAGGGGACTGGGGCCAACGTCCTGACTTTC. It is translated as CASRDPQGTGANVLTF.

For this clonotype: Given a much more abundant clone one base away, this may be a read error. The chain carries TRBV7-8 and TRBJ2-1; D remains unclear. CDR3 size: 16 residues. Germline V gives CDR1 SGHVS, CDR2 FQNEAQ. Trimming removed 1 base at V and 9 bases at J, with 19 bases between. The CDR3 loop reads CASSLVLSSFVGEQFF. CDR3 DNA sequence: TGTGCCAGCAGCTTAGTCCTGTCCTCGTTTGTTGGTGAGCAGTTCTTC.